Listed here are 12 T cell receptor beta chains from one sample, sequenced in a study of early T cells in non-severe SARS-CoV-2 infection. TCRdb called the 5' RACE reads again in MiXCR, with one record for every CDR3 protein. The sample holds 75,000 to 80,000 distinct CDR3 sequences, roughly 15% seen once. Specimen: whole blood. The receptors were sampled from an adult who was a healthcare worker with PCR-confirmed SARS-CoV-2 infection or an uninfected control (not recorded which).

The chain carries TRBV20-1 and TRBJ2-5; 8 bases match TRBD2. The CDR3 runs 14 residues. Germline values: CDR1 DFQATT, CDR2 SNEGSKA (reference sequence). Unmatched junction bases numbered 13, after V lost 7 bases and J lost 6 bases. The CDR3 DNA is TGCAGTGTTGTGGGAGCGGGAGCCGGGAAGACCCAGTACTTC. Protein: CSVVGAGAGKTQYF.

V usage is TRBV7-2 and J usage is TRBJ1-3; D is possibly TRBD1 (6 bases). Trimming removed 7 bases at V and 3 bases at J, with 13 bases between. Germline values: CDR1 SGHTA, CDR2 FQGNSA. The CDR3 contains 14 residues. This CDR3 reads CASTQGWGGNTIYF. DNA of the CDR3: TGTGCCAGCACCCAGGGGTGGGGTGGAAACACCATATATTTT.

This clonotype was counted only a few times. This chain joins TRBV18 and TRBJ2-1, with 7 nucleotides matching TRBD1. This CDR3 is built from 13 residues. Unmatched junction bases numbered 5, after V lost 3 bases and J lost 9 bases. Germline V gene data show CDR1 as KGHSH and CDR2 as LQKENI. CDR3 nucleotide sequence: TGTGCCAGCTCACCGGGGACAGCCAGTGAGCAGTTCTTC. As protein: CASSPGTASEQFF.

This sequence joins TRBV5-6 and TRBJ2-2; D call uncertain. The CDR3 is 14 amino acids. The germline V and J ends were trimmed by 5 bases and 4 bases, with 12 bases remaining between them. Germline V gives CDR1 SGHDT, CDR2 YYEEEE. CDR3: CASSLRSCTGELFF. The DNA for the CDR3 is TGTGCCAGCAGTTTGCGGAGTTGCACCGGGGAGCTGTTTTTT.

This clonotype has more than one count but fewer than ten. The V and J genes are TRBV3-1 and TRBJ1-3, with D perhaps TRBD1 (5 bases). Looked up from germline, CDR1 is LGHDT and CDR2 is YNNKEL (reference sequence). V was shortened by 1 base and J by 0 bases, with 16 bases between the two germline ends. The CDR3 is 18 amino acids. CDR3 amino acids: CASSQGRRDRHSGNTIYF. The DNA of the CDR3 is TGTGCCAGCAGCCAAGGTAGGCGGGACCGACACTCTGGAAACACCATATATTTT.

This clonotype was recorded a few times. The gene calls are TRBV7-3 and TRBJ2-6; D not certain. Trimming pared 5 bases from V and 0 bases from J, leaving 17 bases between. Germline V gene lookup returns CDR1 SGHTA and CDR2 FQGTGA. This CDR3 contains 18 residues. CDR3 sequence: CASSPLVGSYSGANVLTF. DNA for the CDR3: TGTGCCAGCAGCCCCTTAGTAGGTTCATACTCTGGGGCCAACGTCCTGACTTTC.

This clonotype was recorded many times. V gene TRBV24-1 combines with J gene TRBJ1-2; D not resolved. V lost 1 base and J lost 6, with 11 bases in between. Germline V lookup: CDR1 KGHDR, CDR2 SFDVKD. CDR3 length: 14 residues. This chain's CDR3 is CATSDLGTAHGYTF. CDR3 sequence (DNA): TGTGCCACCAGTGATTTAGGAACAGCCCATGGCTACACCTTC.

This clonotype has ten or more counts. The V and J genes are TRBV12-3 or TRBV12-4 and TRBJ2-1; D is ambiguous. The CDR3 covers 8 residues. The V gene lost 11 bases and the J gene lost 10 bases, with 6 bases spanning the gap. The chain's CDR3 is CAPPEQFF. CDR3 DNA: TGTGCCCCCCCCGAGCAGTTCTTC.

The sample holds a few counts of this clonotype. CDR3 in amino acids: CASSQEVANTEAFF. The CDR3 DNA follows: TGCGCCAGCAGCCAAGAAGTAGCGAACACTGAAGCTTTCTTT. This sequence joins TRBV4-3 and TRBJ1-1; D unresolved. The V and J ends lost 0 bases and 1 base respectively, with 6 bases between them. This CDR3 has 14 amino acids. The germline gives CDR1 LGHNA, CDR2 YSLEER.

CDR3: CASSPEPGANTGELFF. The DNA for the CDR3 is TGTGCCAGCAGCCCTGAACCGGGAGCGAACACCGGGGAGCTGTTTTTT. J is TRBJ2-2 and V is TRBV5-5; TRBD2 is a possible D gene (6 bases). The CDR3 loop spans 16 amino acids. Trimming cost V 4 bases and J 0 bases, with 13 bases left between them. Looked up from germline, CDR1 is SGHKS and CDR2 is YYEKEE (reference sequence).

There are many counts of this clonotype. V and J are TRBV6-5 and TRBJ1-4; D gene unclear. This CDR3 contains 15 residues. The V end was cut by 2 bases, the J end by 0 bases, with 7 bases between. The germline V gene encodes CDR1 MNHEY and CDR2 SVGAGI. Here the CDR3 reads CASSYDLSTNEKLFF. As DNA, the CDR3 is TGTGCCAGCAGTTACGACCTTTCAACTAATGAAAAACTGTTTTTT.

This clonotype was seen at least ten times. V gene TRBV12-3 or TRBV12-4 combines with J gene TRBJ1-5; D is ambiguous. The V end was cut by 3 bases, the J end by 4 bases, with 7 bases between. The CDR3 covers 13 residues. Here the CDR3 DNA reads TGTGCCAGCAGTTTTGGGTTAAATCAGCCCCAGCATTTT. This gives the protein CASSFGLNQPQHF.